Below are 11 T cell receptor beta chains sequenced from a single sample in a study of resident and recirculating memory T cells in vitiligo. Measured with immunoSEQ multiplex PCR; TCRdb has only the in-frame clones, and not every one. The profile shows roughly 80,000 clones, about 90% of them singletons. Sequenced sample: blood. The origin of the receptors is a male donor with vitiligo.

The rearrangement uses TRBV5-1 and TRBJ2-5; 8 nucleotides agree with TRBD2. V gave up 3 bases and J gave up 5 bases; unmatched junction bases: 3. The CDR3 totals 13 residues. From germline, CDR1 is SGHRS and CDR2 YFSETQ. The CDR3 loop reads CASSSGGGETQYF. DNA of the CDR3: TGCGCCAGCAGCTCTGGCGGGGGGGAGACCCAGTACTTC.

CDR3 sequence (DNA): TGCGCCAGCAGCTCGACAGGGGGCACCTACAATGAGCAGTTCTTC. Translation: CASSSTGGTYNEQFF. V and J are TRBV5-1 and TRBJ2-1; 10 bases line up with TRBD1. Losses at the gene ends were 3 bases for V and 2 bases for J; bases not matched to a gene: 2. The CDR3 loop spans 15 amino acids. The V gene's germline CDR1 is SGHRS and CDR2 YFSETQ. The full variable domain, in which reference TRBV5-1 and TRBJ2-1 provide the parts outside the CDR3, is KAGVTQTPRYLIKTRGQQVTLSCSPISGHRSVSWYQQTPGQGLQFLFEYFSETQRNKGNFPGRFSGRQFSNSRSEMNVSTLELGDSALYLCASSSTGGTYNEQFFGPGTRLTVL.

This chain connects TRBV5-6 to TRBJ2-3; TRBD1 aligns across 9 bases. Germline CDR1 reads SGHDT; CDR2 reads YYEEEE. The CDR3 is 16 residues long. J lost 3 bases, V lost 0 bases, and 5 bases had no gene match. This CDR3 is CASSLEGQGYTDTQYF. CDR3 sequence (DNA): TGTGCCAGCAGCTTGGAAGGACAGGGGTATACAGATACGCAGTATTTT. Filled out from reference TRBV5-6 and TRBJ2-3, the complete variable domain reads DAGVTQSPTHLIKTRGQQVTLRCSPKSGHDTVSWYQQALGQGPQFIFQYYEEEERQRGNFPDRFSGHQFPNYSSELNVNALLLGDSALYLCASSLEGQGYTDTQYFGPGTRLTVL.

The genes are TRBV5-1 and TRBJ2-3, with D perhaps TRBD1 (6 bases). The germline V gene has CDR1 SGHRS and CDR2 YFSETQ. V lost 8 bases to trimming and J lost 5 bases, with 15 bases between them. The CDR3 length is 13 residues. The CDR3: CASSLGGVDTQYF. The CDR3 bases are TGCGCCAGTTCCCTTGGGGGCGTAGATACGCAGTATTTT.

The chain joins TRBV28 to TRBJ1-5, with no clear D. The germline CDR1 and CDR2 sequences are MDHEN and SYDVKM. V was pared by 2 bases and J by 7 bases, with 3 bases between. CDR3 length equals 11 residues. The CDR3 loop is CASSLGQPQHF. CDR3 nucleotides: TGTGCCAGCAGTTTAGGCCAGCCCCAGCATTTT.

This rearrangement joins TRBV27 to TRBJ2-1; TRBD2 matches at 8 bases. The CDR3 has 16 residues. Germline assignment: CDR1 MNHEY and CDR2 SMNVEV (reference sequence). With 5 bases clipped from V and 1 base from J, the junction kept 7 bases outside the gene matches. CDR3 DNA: TGTGCCAGCAGTACACCCCCTAGCGGGTCCTACAATGAGCAGTTCTTC. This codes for CASSTPPSGSYNEQFF.

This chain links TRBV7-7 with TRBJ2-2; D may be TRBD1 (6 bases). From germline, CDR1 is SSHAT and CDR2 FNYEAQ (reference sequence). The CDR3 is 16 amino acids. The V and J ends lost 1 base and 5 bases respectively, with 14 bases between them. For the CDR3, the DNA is TGTGCCAGCAGCTTAGACAGGGCCCCGGGGACCGGGGAGCTGTTTTTT. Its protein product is CASSLDRAPGTGELFF. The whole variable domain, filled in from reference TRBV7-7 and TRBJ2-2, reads GAGVSQSPRYKVTKRGQDVTLRCDPISSHATLYWYQQALGQGPEFLTYFNYEAQPDKSGLPSDRFSAERPEGSISTLTIQRTEQRDSAMYRCASSLDRAPGTGELFFGEGSRLTVL.

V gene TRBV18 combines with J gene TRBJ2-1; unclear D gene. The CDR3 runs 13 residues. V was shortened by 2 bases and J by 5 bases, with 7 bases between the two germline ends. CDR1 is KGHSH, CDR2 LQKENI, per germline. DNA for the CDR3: TGTGCCAGCTCACCAGGGCAGAACAATGAGCAGTTCTTC. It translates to CASSPGQNNEQFF.

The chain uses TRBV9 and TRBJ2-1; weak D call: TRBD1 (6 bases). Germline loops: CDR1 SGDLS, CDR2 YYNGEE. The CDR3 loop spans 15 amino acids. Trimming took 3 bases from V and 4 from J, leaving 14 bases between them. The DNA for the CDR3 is TGTGCCAGCAGCGCGACCGGGACAAAATACAATGAGCAGTTCTTC. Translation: CASSATGTKYNEQFF.

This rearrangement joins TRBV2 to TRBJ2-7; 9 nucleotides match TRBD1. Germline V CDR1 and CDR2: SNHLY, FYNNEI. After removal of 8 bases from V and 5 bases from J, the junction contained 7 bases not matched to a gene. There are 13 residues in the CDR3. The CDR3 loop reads CASGLQGAHEQYF. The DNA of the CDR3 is TGTGCCAGCGGATTACAGGGGGCCCACGAGCAGTACTTC.

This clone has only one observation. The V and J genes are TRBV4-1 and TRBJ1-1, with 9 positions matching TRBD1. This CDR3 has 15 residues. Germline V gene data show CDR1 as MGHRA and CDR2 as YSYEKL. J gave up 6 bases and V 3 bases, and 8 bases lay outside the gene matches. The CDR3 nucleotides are TGCGCCAGCAGCCATGGGGGACAGGGACCGGCTGAAGCTTTCTTT. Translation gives CASSHGGQGPAEAFF.